These 7 T cell receptor beta chains share one sample of origin, sequenced in a study of blood T cell repertoires in COVID-19. The method was immunoSEQ multiplex PCR; TCRdb's version includes in-frame clones alone and lacks a portion of them. Here the sample spans 250,000 to 350,000 clones, roughly 90% being singletons. Sequencing was done on a sample of peripheral blood. The receptors here all came from a woman in her 30s with COVID-19, enrolled during active disease.

The chain has TRBV2 and TRBJ2-7; 12 positions match TRBD2. CDR3 length equals 13 residues. CDR1 and CDR2 (germline): SNHLY, FYNNEI. Trimming cost V 6 bases and J 3 bases; bases outside gene matches: 0. DNA for the CDR3: TGTGCCAGCAGGGGACTAGCGGGCTACGAGCAGTACTTC. Its translation is CASRGLAGYEQYF. Full variable domain (rest looked up from reference TRBV2 and TRBJ2-7): EPEVTQTPSHQVTQMGQEVILRCVPISNHLYFYWYRQILGQKVEFLVSFYNNEISEKSEIFDDQFSVERPDGSNFTLKIRSTKLEDSAMYFCASRGLAGYEQYFGPGTRLTVT.

V and J are TRBV11-2 and TRBJ2-1; D is unresolved. Trimming shortened V by 1 base and J by 4 bases, and 14 bases separated the two germline ends. From germline, CDR1 is SGHAT and CDR2 FQNNGV. There are 16 residues in the CDR3. The CDR3 nucleotides are TGTGCCAGCAGCTTAGTGGGTAGCTTTCCATACAATGAGCAGTTCTTC. Protein product: CASSLVGSFPYNEQFF.

V and J are TRBV9 and TRBJ2-3; 7 nucleotides line up with TRBD1. With V trimmed by 4 bases and J by 5 bases, 7 bases remained unmatched. The CDR3 totals 14 residues. Germline CDR1 reads SGDLS; CDR2 reads YYNGEE. The CDR3 DNA is TGTGCCAGCAGCTCAGAGGGGGCAGGAGATACGCAGTATTTT. Translating it yields CASSSEGAGDTQYF.

This chain links TRBV6-6 with TRBJ2-5; tentatively, D is TRBD2 (6 bases). From germline, CDR1 is MNHNY and CDR2 SVGAGI (reference sequence). Trimming took off 6 bases at V and 3 bases at J, with 17 bases between the two ends. The CDR3 has 15 residues. In DNA form, the CDR3 reads TGTGCCAGCAGCCGTCCTCGACTAGGTGAAGAGACCCAGTACTTC. It translates to CASSRPRLGEETQYF.

The chain couples TRBV28 to TRBJ1-6, with TRBD1 identical over 7 bases. The CDR3 sequence is 15 residues long. V lost 3 bases, J lost 6 bases, and 5 bases stayed unmatched. Germline V CDR1 and CDR2: MDHEN, SYDVKM. CDR3 bases: TGTGCCAGCAGTTTGTCCGGGACAGTTAATTCACCCCTCCACTTT. Its protein product is CASSLSGTVNSPLHF.

V usage is TRBV11-3 and J usage is TRBJ2-1; weak D call: TRBD1 (5 bases). V shed 1 base and J shed 7 bases, with 14 bases lying between them. The CDR3 length is 15 residues. The germline gives CDR1 SGHNT, CDR2 YENEEA. The CDR3: CASSLGSGNWNEQFF. The CDR3 DNA sequence: TGTGCCAGCAGCTTAGGGTCAGGGAACTGGAATGAGCAGTTCTTC.

This chain connects TRBV19 to TRBJ2-3; D is unresolved. The CDR3 sequence is 17 residues long. Germline loops: CDR1 LNHDA, CDR2 SQIVND (reference sequence). Between the trimmed V and J ends, which lost 1 base and 0 bases, there was a span of 14 bases. CDR3: CASSIAGQIASTDTQYF. The DNA of the CDR3 is TGTGCCAGTAGTATAGCTGGGCAGATTGCTAGCACAGATACGCAGTATTTT.